This TCR beta chain is drawn from a study of CD8+ T cells in alopecia areata (dated by TCRdb to 2016 to 2019). About the study as a whole: The study used high-throughput TCRbeta sequencing to examine T cell clonal expansion in alopecia areata, in both the C3H/HeJ mouse model and human patients. RNA was obtained with the PAXgene miRNA kit for fixed scalp, the miRNeasy kit for PBMCs, and the RNeasy kit for mouse skin. Human TCRbeta sequencing covered scalp tissue and sorted CD4+ and CD8+ peripheral blood T cells from patchy and totalis/universalis alopecia areata patients and healthy controls. Scalp clonality was compared among normal scalp (n=4), patchy alopecia areata scalp (n=8), and alopecia totalis/universalis scalp (n=8). TCRbeta CDR3 regions were amplified by immunoSEQ multiplex PCR using 35 Vbeta forward and 13 Jbeta reverse primers. Study-wide conclusions, independent of this receptor: Lesional scalp, especially in alopecia totalis/universalis, showed higher clonality and more expanded CD8+ clones than normal scalp, suggesting antigenic drive. Unlike mouse skin, which is dominated by gammadelta T cells, normal human skin has resident alphabeta T cells that are also sequenced, and this complicates analysis of the scalp TCR repertoire. Shared TCR sequences between patients were less evident than in mice, which may be partly attributable to HLA diversity in the patient population.

Lesional scalp punch biopsies and peripheral blood were obtained from alopecia areata patients. PBMCs were isolated by density centrifugation and stained for CD3, CD4 and CD8, and CD4+ and CD8+ T cells were sorted on a FACSAria. Alopecia areata patients who were not treated were recruited through a multicenter biomarker study. In roughly five patients from the biomarker study, the blood CD8+ T cells went through an additional sort into NKG2D-low and NKG2D-high fractions. From the cysteine through the phenylalanine, the CDR3 covers 12 amino acids. The DNA shown is the 36-base CDR3, in frame from base 1. A distance of 12 bases separates the germline ends of V and J, which lose 3 bases and 10 bases respectively. According to the germline V gene (reference sequence), CDR1 reads SEHNR and CDR2 reads FQNEAQ. Receptors were amplified or captured by the immunoSEQ multiplex PCR assay. To provide template for TCR sequencing, every sample had RNA extracted and reverse transcribed into cDNA. SuperScript III was used for first-strand cDNA synthesis, primed with a 2:1 mix of oligo-dT and random hexamers. Amplification bias was assessed with a synthetic immune receptor repertoire, and residual bias was removed computationally. Regarding the original processing steps: Raw reads were preprocessed for error removal, and CDR3 was defined according to IMGT conventions as running from the conserved cysteine to phenylalanine. To get clonality, Shannon entropy was normalized by log2 of the number of productive unique TCRs and the result was subtracted from 1. Whether each scalp clone was CD4 or CD8 was inferred by checking scalp TCRbeta sequences against the CD4 and CD8 repertoires from sorted blood. Imported from immuneACCESS, the table was reduced by TCRdb to in-frame sequences with V and J called. These copies leave out some clones; in studies compared against another copy, an unresolved V gene accounts for under half, and the cause of the remainder is not known. V and J calls and clone size are those listed in that table; D and trimming were worked out from the DNA. Recorded for this sample are approximately 82,000 clones; roughly 51% of them occurred a single time. The ten largest clones capture around 5% of the sample.

On this clone itself: It has no known antigen specificity. Base qualities are not recorded, but no much larger clone differs from it by a single base.

The V and J genes are TRBV7-9 and TRBJ1-2; no D segment can be confidently identified. The receptor comes from a human donor with alopecia areata. Material: NKG2D-high CD8+ T cells sorted from blood. The sample's cell subset or site label is to be understood as: sorted CD8+ NKG2D-high blood T cells. The CDR3 protein sequence reads: CASSFGGSNYTF. The DNA is TGTGCCAGCAGCTTCGGTGGCAGCAACTACACCTTC.